Listed below are T cell receptor beta chains from one sample, sequenced in a study of T cells in Graves' hyperthyroidism and ophthalmopathy. TCRdb processed the multiplex PCR reads anew with MiXCR; each CDR3 protein has one entry. The top ten hold 25% to 35% of the sample, which has about 400,000 distinct CDR3 sequences, 15% to 19% seen once. The sequencing sample was made of blood. These receptor sequences come from a woman aged 18 to 35 with Graves' hyperthyroidism that later progressed to Graves' ophthalmopathy. The conserved cysteine and the conserved F or W are not part of the CDR3 here.

>TRBV6-1|TRBJ2-7
ASSPPSSEQY
>TRBV4-1|TRBJ1-5
ASSQATGGPQGQPQH
>TRBV5-1|TRBJ2-1
ASTPVGGTPYNEQF
>TRBV3-1|TRBJ1-1
ASSQVEAF
>TRBV25-1|TRBJ2-1
ASLGGGYNEQF
>TRBV30|TRBJ2-7
AWGGGSGRGSYEQY
>TRBV7-2|TRBJ2-7
ASRPLTGNSYEQY
>TRBV19|TRBJ2-1
ASTYDPKTYNEQF
>TRBV20-1|TRBJ2-3
SASKVAGGTDTQY
>TRBV7-2|TRBJ2-3
ASSLSFGGGGTDTQY
>TRBV20-1|TRBJ1-2
SARDRGQGGYGYT
>TRBV27|TRBJ2-5
ASSAGLAGETQY
>TRBV6-1|TRBJ2-5
ASSLTNSQETQY
>TRBV3-1|TRBJ1-1
ASSQEGQGPYEAF
>TRBV27|TRBJ2-1
ASSSTSGLSYNEQF
>TRBV6-1|TRBJ2-7
ASVRGTSGIYEQY
>TRBV6-2/TRBV6-3|TRBJ2-1
TSSYSGGNEQF
>TRBV27|TRBJ2-1
ASSLWESSYNEQF
>TRBV20-1|TRBJ1-2
SVKSNYGYT
>TRBV6-2/TRBV6-3|TRBJ1-5
ASSSTLDGTFSNQPQH
>TRBV5-5|TRBJ1-6
ASSLVWNSPLH
>TRBV30|TRBJ1-5
AWSTGSGQPQH
>TRBV3-1|TRBJ1-1
ASSQEGGNTEAF